Following are 30 T cell receptor beta chains from one sample sequenced in a study of blood T cell repertoires in COVID-19. Data came from immunoSEQ multiplex PCR; TCRdb stores just in-frame clones and leaves some out. The sample includes roughly 120,000 clones, roughly 92% of them seen just once. Sequencing was carried out using peripheral blood. The receptors derive from a man aged 50 or older with COVID-19, enrolled during active disease.

This chain links TRBV4-1 with TRBJ2-1, with a weak D call TRBD1 (5 bases). Germline values: CDR1 MGHRA, CDR2 YSYEKL. Trimming stripped 4 bases from V and 4 bases from J, with 14 bases between. The CDR3 has 15 amino acids. CDR3 coding DNA: TGCGCCAGCAGCCCGCAACCTGGACAATACAATGAGCAGTTCTTC. Translated, it gives CASSPQPGQYNEQFF.

V is TRBV7-2 and J is TRBJ2-5; TRBD1 matches at 8 bases. The CDR3 spans 14 residues. CDR1 is SGHTA and CDR2 is FQGNSA in the germline V gene. The CDR3 spells CAIGDRSLQETQYF. The CDR3 nucleotides read TGTGCAATTGGGGACAGGAGTCTCCAAGAGACCCAGTACTTC.

This chain uses TRBV28 with TRBJ1-1, with 11 bases matching TRBD1. The CDR3 extends over 12 amino acids. Germline loops: CDR1 MDHEN, CDR2 SYDVKM. V shed 5 bases, J shed 11 bases, and the junction held 4 bases outside the gene matches. The CDR3 DNA reads TGTGCCAGCAGTATCGGGACAGGGGGTGCTTTCTTT. The encoded protein is CASSIGTGGAFF.

The chain combines TRBV7-9 with TRBJ1-2, with a possible D match to TRBD1 (6 bases). The CDR3 runs to 13 residues. Deletions cut 5 bases from V and 7 bases from J, with 14 bases between. Germline V gene data show CDR1 as SEHNR and CDR2 as FQNEAQ (reference sequence). The CDR3 bases are TGTGCCAGCAGCCCAGAGACAGGCTCTGGCTACACCTTC. It is translated as CASSPETGSGYTF. The whole variable domain, filled in from reference TRBV7-9 and TRBJ1-2, reads DTGVSQNPRHKITKRGQNVTFRCDPISEHNRLYWYRQTLGQGPEFLTYFQNEAQLEKSRLLSDRFSAERPKGSFSTLEIQRTEQGDSAMYLCASSPETGSGYTFGSGTRLTVV.

V and J are TRBV7-2 and TRBJ1-5; weak D call: TRBD1 (5 bases). The V end lost 4 bases, the J end lost 7 bases, and 11 bases lay between the germline ends. Looked up from germline, CDR1 is SGHTA and CDR2 is FQGNSA. This CDR3 has 13 amino acids. DNA of the CDR3: TGTGCCAGCAGCTCACAGGTCGGCCAGCCCCAGCATTTT. This translates into CASSSQVGQPQHF.

This rearrangement joins TRBV24-1 to TRBJ2-1, with 10 bases lining up with TRBD2. Trimming cost V 3 bases and J 7 bases; bases outside gene matches: 8. Per germline, CDR1 KGHDR and CDR2 SFDVKD. There are 16 residues in the CDR3. CDR3 coding DNA: TGTGCCACCAGTGATCCTCTAGCGGGAGTTAGGAATGAGCAGTTCTTC. Amino acid sequence: CATSDPLAGVRNEQFF.

The chain links TRBV5-4 to TRBJ1-4, with 8 bases aligning to TRBD1. The CDR3 runs to 16 residues. V was pared by 4 bases and J by 0 bases, with 5 bases of the junction left unmatched. Per the germline V gene, CDR1 is SGHNT and CDR2 is YYREEE (reference sequence). CDR3 DNA: TGTGCCAGCAGCATGGGGACAGGCACAACTAATGAAAAACTGTTTTTT. Its protein is CASSMGTGTTNEKLFF.

The chain carries TRBV9 and TRBJ1-1; D possibly corresponds to TRBD1 (6 bases). The CDR3 has 13 residues. Germline CDR1 reads SGDLS; CDR2 reads YYNGEE. V was pared by 3 bases and J by 5 bases, with 11 bases between. In nucleotides, the CDR3 is TGTGCCAGCAGCGAGGGGGTTGGGACTGAAGCTTTCTTT. It codes for CASSEGVGTEAFF.

On this clone: Other DNA sequences in the same sample also yield this CDR3. The V and J genes are TRBV24-1 and TRBJ2-3; TRBD2 might be the D (6 bases). V dropped 1 base and J dropped 0 bases, with 10 bases sitting between them. The CDR3 length is 16 residues. Germline CDR1 and CDR2: KGHDR and SFDVKD. The DNA of the CDR3 is TGTGCCACCAGTGATTTATCCGGGAGTAGCACAGATACGCAGTATTTT. Its protein is CATSDLSGSSTDTQYF.

The genes are TRBV4-1 and TRBJ1-4; D perhaps matches TRBD1 (6 bases). V was shortened by 1 base and J by 2 bases, with 8 bases between the two germline ends. Germline V gene data show CDR1 as MGHRA and CDR2 as YSYEKL. The CDR3 consists of 15 residues. This CDR3 is CASSQADSTNEKLFF. As DNA, the CDR3 is TGCGCCAGCAGCCAAGCGGACAGCACTAATGAAAAACTGTTTTTT.

The V call is TRBV28, the J call TRBJ1-4, with TRBD1 identical over 10 bases. Germline-derived CDR1 and CDR2 are MDHEN and SYDVKM. The CDR3 runs to 16 residues. V trimming: 4 bases; J trimming: 12 bases; junction bases outside the gene matches: 14. In DNA, the CDR3 is TGTGCCAGCAGTTCCCCCGGGACAGGGGCCTCCCCAGAACTGTTTTTT. Translation gives CASSSPGTGASPELFF.

The chain recombines TRBV5-6 with TRBJ1-6; weak D call: TRBD1 (5 bases). Trimming removed 4 bases from V and 9 bases from J, with 14 bases in between. The germline gives CDR1 SGHDT, CDR2 YYEEEE. The length of the CDR3 is 14 residues. The CDR3 loop reads CASSRRGTGSPLHF. The DNA for the CDR3 is TGTGCCAGCAGCCGACGGGGGACGGGTTCACCCCTCCACTTT. The variable domain in full, completed from reference TRBV5-6 and TRBJ1-6, reads DAGVTQSPTHLIKTRGQQVTLRCSPKSGHDTVSWYQQALGQGPQFIFQYYEEEERQRGNFPDRFSGHQFPNYSSELNVNALLLGDSALYLCASSRRGTGSPLHFGNGTRLTVT.

This chain connects TRBV15 to TRBJ1-1; D call uncertain. The CDR3 spans 15 residues. V was clipped by 0 bases and J by 2 bases, with 10 bases between them. From germline, CDR1 is LNHNV and CDR2 YYDKDF (reference sequence). This chain's CDR3 is CATSRDAGSNTEAFF. CDR3 in DNA: TGTGCCACCAGCAGAGACGCAGGCTCTAACACTGAAGCTTTCTTT.

This chain joins TRBV18 and TRBJ2-7; 7 positions agree with TRBD1. The CDR3 has 15 residues. Germline lookup yields CDR1 KGHSH and CDR2 LQKENI. V was clipped by 4 bases and J by 2 bases; unmatched bases: 8. The CDR3 loop is CASSLNGDSTYEQYV. As DNA, the CDR3 is TGTGCCAGCTCACTCAACGGGGACAGTACCTACGAGCAGTACGTC.

The chain recombines TRBV6-2 or TRBV6-3 with TRBJ2-5; TRBD1 matches 11 bases. V dropped 4 bases and J dropped 4; count of bases not matched to a gene: 5. CDR3 length: 15 amino acids. Germline values: CDR1 MNHEY, CDR2 SVGEGT. CDR3 region: CASSSSGTGGETQYF. As DNA, the CDR3 is TGTGCCAGCAGTTCATCCGGGACAGGGGGAGAGACCCAGTACTTC.

Only a few counts were recorded for this clone. V gene TRBV24-1 combines with J gene TRBJ2-3; 7 positions agree with TRBD1. Germline-derived CDR1 and CDR2 are KGHDR and SFDVKD. The CDR3 has 16 residues. After removal of 3 bases from V and 4 bases from J, the junction contained 9 bases not matched to a gene. This chain's CDR3 is CATSDRTGASADTQYF. The CDR3, as DNA: TGTGCCACCAGTGATCGAACAGGGGCGAGCGCAGATACGCAGTATTTT.

The V and J genes are TRBV6-6 and TRBJ2-3; D possibly corresponds to TRBD1 (6 bases). This CDR3 is 15 amino acids long. Between the trimmed V and J ends, which lost 6 bases and 1 base, there was a span of 14 bases. Germline V gene lookup returns CDR1 MNHNY and CDR2 SVGAGI (reference sequence). CDR3 sequence (DNA): TGTGCCAGCAGGGCGACAGGCCTCGGCACAGATACGCAGTATTTT. Translation: CASRATGLGTDTQYF.

CDR3 amino acids: CASSLAWQGAFDDTEAFF. The CDR3 DNA reads TGCGCCAGCAGCTTGGCGTGGCAGGGGGCTTTTGATGACACTGAAGCTTTCTTT. This rearrangement joins TRBV5-1 to TRBJ1-1; TRBD1 agrees at 8 bases. This CDR3 spans 18 amino acids. Trimming removed 0 bases from V and 3 bases from J; junction bases left unmatched: 13. Germline V gives CDR1 SGHRS, CDR2 YFSETQ.

This chain links TRBV11-2 with TRBJ2-1; D not resolved. CDR1 and CDR2 (germline): SGHAT, FQNNGV. V was cut by 1 base and J by 0 bases, with 7 bases left in between. The length of the CDR3 is 15 residues. This chain's CDR3 is CASSLVPSSYNEQFF. For the CDR3, the DNA is TGTGCCAGCAGCTTAGTTCCGAGCTCCTACAATGAGCAGTTCTTC.

In this sample, this clone turned up once. The chain couples TRBV30 to TRBJ1-1; a possible D gene is TRBD1 (5 bases). Trimming removed 0 bases at V and 4 bases at J, with 9 bases between. This CDR3 comprises 13 residues. Germline V gene data show CDR1 as GTSNPN and CDR2 as SVGIG (reference sequence). The CDR3 spells CAWSVGGTTEAFF. The CDR3 DNA follows: TGTGCCTGGAGTGTCGGGGGGACCACTGAAGCTTTCTTT.

CDR3 loop: CASSAGLALPTQYF. The CDR3 bases are TGTGCCAGCAGCGCGGGACTAGCGCTCCCCACGCAGTATTTT. V usage is TRBV9 and J usage is TRBJ2-3; 10 bases map to TRBD2. Germline CDR1 is SGDLS and CDR2 is YYNGEE. CDR3 length equals 14 residues. With V trimmed by 3 bases and J by 9 bases, 7 bases remained unmatched. The full variable domain, its missing parts supplied by reference TRBV9 and TRBJ2-3, is DSGVTQTPKHLITATGQRVTLRCSPRSGDLSVYWYQQSLDQGLQFLIQYYNGEERAKGNILERFSAQQFPDLHSELNLSSLELGDSALYFCASSAGLALPTQYFGPGTRLTVL.

This chain connects TRBV19 to TRBJ2-7; no definite D call. CDR1 is LNHDA and CDR2 is SQIVND in the germline V gene (reference sequence). This CDR3 is built from 15 residues. Trimming removed 3 bases at V and 2 bases at J, with 14 bases between. The CDR3 sequence: CASSIAAEATYEQYF. The CDR3 DNA follows: TGTGCCAGTAGTATCGCAGCAGAGGCTACCTACGAGCAGTACTTC.

This chain connects TRBV11-3 to TRBJ2-5, with 7 bases matching TRBD1. The CDR3 covers 15 residues. In germline, CDR1 is SGHNT, CDR2 YENEEA. V lost 6 bases and J lost 1; bases outside the gene matches: 8. CDR3 in DNA: TGTGCCAGCAGTAACCGACAGGGTAGCCAAGAGACCCAGTACTTC. Protein product: CASSNRQGSQETQYF.

The rearrangement links TRBV10-3 to TRBJ2-7; D is perhaps TRBD2 (6 bases). The CDR3 is 14 amino acids. From germline, CDR1 is ENHRY and CDR2 SYGVKD. V shed 0 bases and J shed 7 bases, with 13 bases lying between them. Here the CDR3 reads CAISESGGIGEQYV. The DNA of the CDR3 is TGTGCCATCAGTGAGTCAGGCGGGATCGGTGAGCAGTACGTC.

This chain uses TRBV7-2 with TRBJ1-4; D is unresolved. With 1 base removed from V and 8 bases from J, the gap between germline ends came to 11 bases. The CDR3 is made up of 14 amino acids. Germline lookup yields CDR1 SGHTA and CDR2 FQGNSA. CDR3 coding DNA: TGTGCCAGCAGCTTAGGTGGACCGGGGGAAAAACTGTTTTTT. This sequence encodes CASSLGGPGEKLFF.

This clone occurred a few times. The chain recombines TRBV6-2 or TRBV6-3 with TRBJ1-5; the D is unclear. This CDR3 contains 16 residues. Germline values: CDR1 MNHEY, CDR2 SVGEGT. With 0 bases removed from V and 0 bases from J, the gap between germline ends came to 9 bases. CDR3 amino acids: CASSYSGALSNQPQHF. Here the CDR3 DNA reads TGTGCCAGCAGTTACTCGGGAGCTCTTAGCAATCAGCCCCAGCATTTT.

The V and J genes are TRBV5-4 and TRBJ2-3, with 8 bases that match TRBD1. V shed 3 bases and J 2 bases; nucleotides not matched to a gene: 8. CDR1 SGHNT and CDR2 YYREEE come from the germline V gene (reference sequence). The CDR3 sequence is 16 residues long. The CDR3 reads CASSSLTGVVTDTQYF. In DNA form, the CDR3 reads TGTGCCAGCAGCTCCCTGACAGGGGTGGTCACAGATACGCAGTATTTT. The full variable domain, completed using reference TRBV5-4 and TRBJ2-3, is ETGVTQSPTHLIKTRGQQVTLRCSSQSGHNTVSWYQQALGQGPQFIFQYYREEENGRGNFPPRFSGLQFPNYSSELNVNALELDDSALYLCASSSLTGVVTDTQYFGPGTRLTVL.

J is TRBJ1-5 and V is TRBV27, with 7 nucleotides matching TRBD1. CDR3 length equals 16 residues. Germline CDR1 is MNHEY and CDR2 is SMNVEV (reference sequence). The junction had 13 bases not matched to a gene; V was cut back by 5 bases and J by 6 bases. The CDR3: CASSLRGGGPSQPQHF. The CDR3 DNA reads as TGTGCCAGCAGTCTCCGCGGAGGGGGCCCCTCTCAGCCCCAGCATTTT.

This clone turned up a few times. DNA for the CDR3: TGTGCCAGCAGTTTGGCTTCGTACACCGGGGAGCTGTTTTTT. Translation: CASSLASYTGELFF. The chain couples TRBV28 to TRBJ2-2; no clear D gene. CDR1 and CDR2 from the germline V gene are MDHEN and SYDVKM. The length of the CDR3 is 14 residues. V was pared by 3 bases and J by 3 bases, with 8 bases between. Drawing the rest from reference TRBV28 and TRBJ2-2, the complete variable domain is DVKVTQSSRYLVKRTGEKVFLECVQDMDHENMFWYRQDPGLGLRLIYFSYDVKMKEKGDIPEGYSVSREKKERFSLILESASTNQTSMYLCASSLASYTGELFFGEGSRLTVL.

The rearrangement links TRBV11-2 to TRBJ2-7; 9 bases line up with TRBD1. Germline CDR1 SGHAT, CDR2 FQNNGV. V lost 4 bases to trimming and J lost 3 bases; unmatched junction nucleotides: 7. CDR3 length equals 15 residues. The CDR3 reads CASSSTGGRFYEQYV. The CDR3 coding sequence is TGTGCCAGCAGCTCCACAGGGGGCAGATTCTACGAGCAGTACGTC.